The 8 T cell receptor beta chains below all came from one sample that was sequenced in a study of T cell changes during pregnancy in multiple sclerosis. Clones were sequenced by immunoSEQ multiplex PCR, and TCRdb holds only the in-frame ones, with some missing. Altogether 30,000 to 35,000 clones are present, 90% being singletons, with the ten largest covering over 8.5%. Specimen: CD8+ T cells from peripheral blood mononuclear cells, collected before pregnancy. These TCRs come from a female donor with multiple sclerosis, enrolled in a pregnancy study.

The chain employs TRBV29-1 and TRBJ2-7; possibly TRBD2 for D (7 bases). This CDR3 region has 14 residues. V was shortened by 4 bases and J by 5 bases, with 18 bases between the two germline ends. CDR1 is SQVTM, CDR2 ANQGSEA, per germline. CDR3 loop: CSVAPAGAQDEQYF. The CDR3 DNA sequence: TGCAGCGTTGCTCCGGCGGGGGCGCAGGACGAGCAGTACTTC.

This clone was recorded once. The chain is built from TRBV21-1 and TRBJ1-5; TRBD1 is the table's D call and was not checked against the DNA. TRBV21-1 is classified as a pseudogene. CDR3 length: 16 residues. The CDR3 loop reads CASSKATDRVDQPQHF. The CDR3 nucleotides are TGTGCCAGCAGCAAAGCCACAGACAGGGTGGATCAGCCCCAGCATTTT.

CDR3 in DNA: TGTGCCAGCCCAGCACCGACAGCGTTAGCTGAAGCTTTCTTT. This translates into CASPAPTALAEAFF. The chain joins TRBV2 to TRBJ1-1; D is possibly TRBD1 (5 bases). The CDR3 has 14 amino acids. CDR1 and CDR2 (germline): SNHLY, FYNNEI. Between the trimmed V and J ends, which lost 8 bases and 6 bases, there was a span of 19 bases.

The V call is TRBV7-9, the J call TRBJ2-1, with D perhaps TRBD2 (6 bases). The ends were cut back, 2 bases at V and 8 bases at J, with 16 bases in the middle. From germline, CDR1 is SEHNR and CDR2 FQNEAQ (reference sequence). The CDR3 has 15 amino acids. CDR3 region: CASSLPYATGDEQFF. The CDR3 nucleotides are TGTGCCAGCAGCTTACCATATGCCACGGGGGATGAGCAGTTCTTC.

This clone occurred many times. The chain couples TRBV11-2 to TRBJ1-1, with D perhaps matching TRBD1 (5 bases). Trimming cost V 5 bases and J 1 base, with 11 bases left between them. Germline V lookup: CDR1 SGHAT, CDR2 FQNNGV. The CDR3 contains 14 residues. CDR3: CASSHLTGNTEAFF. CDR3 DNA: TGTGCCAGCAGCCACCTAACAGGGAACACTGAAGCTTTCTTT.

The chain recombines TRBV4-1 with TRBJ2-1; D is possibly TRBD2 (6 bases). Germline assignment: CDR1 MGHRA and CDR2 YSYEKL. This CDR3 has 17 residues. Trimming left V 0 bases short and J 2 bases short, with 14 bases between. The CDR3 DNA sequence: TGCGCCAGCAGCCAAGATGAAAGCGGGCGGCCCTACAATGAGCAGTTCTTC. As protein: CASSQDESGRPYNEQFF.

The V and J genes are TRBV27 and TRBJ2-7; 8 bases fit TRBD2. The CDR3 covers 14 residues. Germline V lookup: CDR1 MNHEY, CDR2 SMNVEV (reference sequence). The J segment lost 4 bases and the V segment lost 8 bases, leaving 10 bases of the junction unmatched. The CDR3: CASRPAGGRYEQYF. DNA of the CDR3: TGTGCCAGCCGCCCCGCGGGAGGACGGTACGAGCAGTACTTC.

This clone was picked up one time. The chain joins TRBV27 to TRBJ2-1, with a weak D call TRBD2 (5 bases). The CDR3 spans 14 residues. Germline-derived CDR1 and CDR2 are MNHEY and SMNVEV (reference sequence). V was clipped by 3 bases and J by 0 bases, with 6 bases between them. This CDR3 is CASSLGSSYNEQFF. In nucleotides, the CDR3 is TGTGCCAGCAGTTTGGGGAGCTCCTACAATGAGCAGTTCTTC.